This passage covers 22 T cell receptor beta chains from one sample sequenced in a study of T cells after yellow fever vaccination (dated by TCRdb to between 2017 and 2020). What the treatment or condition label conveys for this sample: live attenuated yellow fever vaccine strain. Library preparation used 5' RACE. Instrument used: Illumina HiSeq 2500. Clones were called with MiXCR by TCRdb after fastp trimmed the public reads at Q25, and only in-frame beta chains were retained. Here each entry gathers all rows of one CDR3 protein and keeps the most common genes and DNA. In all, the sample holds some 63,000 distinct CDR3 sequences, and 7.4% of those were seen once. 36% of the sample goes to the ten largest clones. The sequencing used CD8+ T cells sorted from PBMCs, collected 15 days after the yellow fever booster vaccination. These receptors all come from a man aged 30 to 39 who received the YFV17D yellow fever vaccine.

The sample holds many counts of this clonotype. The CDR3 region is CSVFDGDNEQFF. CDR3 nucleotide sequence: TGCAGCGTCTTTGACGGGGACAATGAGCAGTTCTTC. The V call is TRBV29-1, the J call TRBJ2-1; TRBD2 is a possible D gene (5 bases). Between the trimmed V and J ends, which lost 6 bases and 5 bases, there was a span of 11 bases. This CDR3 is built from 12 residues. In germline, CDR1 is SQVTM, CDR2 ANQGSEA.

This clonotype was counted a single time. This may stem from a read error, because a much larger clone lies one nucleotide away. This chain uses TRBV6-5 with TRBJ2-2; D perhaps matches TRBD1 (5 bases). CDR1 and CDR2 from the germline V gene are MNHEY and SVGAGI. CDR3 length equals 12 residues. CDR3 nucleotides: TGTGCCGGCAGGGCTTACACCGGGGAGCTGTTTTTT. This translates into CAGRAYTGELFF.

This clonotype was found many times. As DNA, the CDR3 is TGTGCCAGCAGTCCAGCGGGGAGACCGGAGCAGTTCTTC. This gives the protein CASSPAGRPEQFF. The gene calls are TRBV12-3 or TRBV12-4 and TRBJ2-1, with 7 bases that match TRBD2. This CDR3 is built from 13 residues. V dropped 5 bases and J dropped 10; count of bases not matched to a gene: 8.

This clonotype was seen repeatedly, ten times or more. This chain connects TRBV29-1 to TRBJ1-2; a possible D gene is TRBD1 (5 bases). The length of the CDR3 is 13 residues. Trimming removed 2 bases at V and 1 base at J, with 8 bases between. Looked up from germline, CDR1 is SQVTM and CDR2 is ANQGSEA. CDR3 amino acids: CSVEYDSNYGYTF. In DNA form, the CDR3 reads TGCAGCGTTGAATATGACAGTAACTATGGCTACACCTTC.

This clonotype was counted ten times or more. The chain combines TRBV5-1 with TRBJ1-5, with a tentative D call TRBD1 (6 bases). With 1 base removed from V and 5 bases from J, the gap between germline ends came to 13 bases. CDR1 and CDR2 from the germline V gene are SGHRS and YFSETQ. The CDR3 totals 15 residues. Here the CDR3 reads CASSLTGTYDQPQHF. DNA of the CDR3: TGCGCCAGCAGCTTGACCGGGACATATGATCAGCCCCAGCATTTT.

The V and J genes are TRBV3-1 and TRBJ2-2; TRBD2 matches at 13 bases. The CDR3 has 17 residues. The junction had 6 bases not matched to a gene; V was cut back by 6 bases and J by 2 bases. CDR1 and CDR2 (germline): LGHDT, YNNKEL (reference sequence). As DNA, the CDR3 is TGTGCCAGCAGTGGTGGGACTAGCGGGATTAACACCGGGGAGCTGTTTTTT. This encodes CASSGGTSGINTGELFF.

The chain has TRBV3-1 and TRBJ2-1, with a weak D call TRBD2 (5 bases). This CDR3 comprises 13 residues. V was cut by 5 bases and J by 5 bases, with 10 bases left in between. CDR1 and CDR2 from the germline V gene are LGHDT and YNNKEL (reference sequence). CDR3 region: CASSKEVHNEQFF. CDR3 DNA sequence: TGTGCCAGCAGCAAGGAGGTCCACAATGAGCAGTTCTTC.

This clonotype was counted many times. This chain joins TRBV9 and TRBJ2-7; D gene unclear. The CDR3 is 14 amino acids. Germline V CDR1 and CDR2: SGDLS, YYNGEE. The V gene lost 0 bases and the J gene lost 0 bases, with 7 bases spanning the gap. CDR3 sequence reads: CASSVAVSSYEQYF. For the CDR3, the DNA is TGTGCCAGCAGCGTAGCGGTGAGCTCCTACGAGCAGTACTTC. The full variable domain, in which reference TRBV9 and TRBJ2-7 provide the parts outside the CDR3, is DSGVTQTPKHLITATGQRVTLRCSPRSGDLSVYWYQQSLDQGLQFLIQYYNGEERAKGNILERFSAQQFPDLHSELNLSSLELGDSALYFCASSVAVSSYEQYFGPGTRLTVT.

At least ten counts were recorded for this clonotype. The chain links TRBV3-1 to TRBJ2-7; the D gene is possibly TRBD1 (6 bases). CDR3 length: 17 amino acids. Germline V gives CDR1 LGHDT, CDR2 YNNKEL (reference sequence). Trimming left V 0 bases short and J 4 bases short, with 19 bases between. CDR3: CASSQEGAAGFLYEQYF. CDR3 sequence (DNA): TGTGCCAGCAGCCAAGAGGGGGCGGCCGGATTTCTATACGAGCAGTACTTC.

This clonotype was counted ten times or more. The chain combines TRBV20-1 with TRBJ2-5, with D perhaps TRBD2 (5 bases). Germline V lookup: CDR1 DFQATT, CDR2 SNEGSKA (reference sequence). The CDR3 extends over 11 amino acids. The V end lost 0 bases, the J end lost 13 bases, and 12 bases lay between the germline ends. CDR3 nucleotides: TGCAGTGCTAGAGAAGTGGGAGTCCCGTACTTC. Protein: CSAREVGVPYF.

This clonotype has a count of ten or more. This chain connects TRBV6-4 to TRBJ2-4, with a tentative D call TRBD2 (5 bases). Germline CDR1 is MRHNA and CDR2 is SNTAGT. The CDR3 totals 17 residues. V lost 0 bases and J 3 bases, leaving 15 bases between the germline ends. The CDR3, as DNA: TGTGCCAGCAGTGACTCGGCGGCTAGCCTCGTCAAAAACATTCAGTACTTC. Translated, it gives CASSDSAASLVKNIQYF.

This clonotype was seen many times. The chain carries TRBV2 and TRBJ2-2; perhaps D is TRBD1 or TRBD2 (6 bases each). The V gene's germline CDR1 is SNHLY and CDR2 FYNNEI. Trimming cost V 6 bases and J 10 bases, with 15 bases left between them. The CDR3 is made up of 13 amino acids. The CDR3 region is CASRAYGGLELFF. DNA for the CDR3: TGTGCCAGCAGAGCCTACGGGGGCCTGGAGCTGTTTTTT.

Ten or more counts support this clonotype. The V and J genes are TRBV5-1 and TRBJ2-7; 10 nucleotides match TRBD2. After removal of 6 bases from V and 3 bases from J, the junction contained 3 bases not matched to a gene. The CDR3 is 13 residues long. From germline, CDR1 is SGHRS and CDR2 YFSETQ. The CDR3 DNA sequence: TGCGCCAGCACCTCTAGCGGGAGCTACGAGCAGTACTTC. This encodes CASTSSGSYEQYF.

This clonotype was recorded many times. The chain joins TRBV30 to TRBJ2-7, with D possibly matching TRBD1 (6 bases). Germline-derived CDR1 and CDR2 are GTSNPN and SVGIG (reference sequence). The CDR3 runs 13 residues. V was cut by 2 bases and J by 3 bases, with 11 bases left in between. The CDR3 DNA follows: TGTGCCTGGAGTCTCGGACAGTTCTACGAGCAGTACTTC. It is translated as CAWSLGQFYEQYF.

This clonotype showed up many times. The rearrangement joins TRBV19 to TRBJ1-1; unclear D gene. The germline V and J ends were trimmed by 1 base and 5 bases, with 2 bases remaining between them. There are 11 residues in the CDR3. In germline, CDR1 is LNHDA, CDR2 SQIVND (reference sequence). CDR3 nucleotide sequence: TGTGCCAGTAGTATAGCTACTGAAGCTTTCTTT. Amino acid sequence: CASSIATEAFF. The variable domain in full, completed from reference TRBV19 and TRBJ1-1, reads DGGITQSPKYLFRKEGQNVTLSCEQNLNHDAMYWYRQDPGQGLRLIYYSQIVNDFQKGDIAEGYSVSREKKESFPLTVTSAQKNPTAFYLCASSIATEAFFGQGTRLTVV.

This clonotype was observed many times. The chain couples TRBV13 to TRBJ2-1, with D perhaps matching TRBD1 (6 bases). This CDR3 spans 13 amino acids. The germline V gene has CDR1 PRHDT and CDR2 FYEKMQ (reference sequence). V was shortened by 4 bases and J by 7 bases, with 11 bases between the two germline ends. The chain's CDR3 is CASSYTGLNEQFF. The CDR3 DNA reads as TGTGCCAGCAGCTACACAGGGTTGAATGAGCAGTTCTTC.

At least ten counts were recorded for this clonotype. The rearrangement links TRBV12-3 or TRBV12-4 to TRBJ2-1, with D maybe TRBD2 (6 bases). The V and J ends lost 6 bases and 8 bases respectively, with 11 bases between them. The length of the CDR3 is 12 residues. Here the CDR3 reads CASRRGGDEQFF. In nucleotides, the CDR3 is TGTGCCAGCAGAAGGGGAGGCGATGAGCAGTTCTTC.

The V and J genes are TRBV5-4 and TRBJ2-7; no clear D gene. Germline CDR1 SGHNT, CDR2 YYREEE (reference sequence). V lost 4 bases, J lost 3 bases, and 11 bases lay in between. The CDR3 consists of 13 residues. The DNA of the CDR3 is TGTGCCAGCAGCCTAGACGGATACTACGAGCAGTACTTC. Amino acids: CASSLDGYYEQYF.

This clonotype was seen ten or more times. V is TRBV28 and J is TRBJ2-7; the D gene is possibly TRBD2 (6 bases). The CDR3 covers 19 residues. CDR1 and CDR2 from the germline V gene are MDHEN and SYDVKM. V lost 2 bases and J 2 bases, leaving 25 bases between the germline ends. For the CDR3, the DNA is TGTGCCAGCAGTTTAAGGGGTCTAGAGGGTAACGGGGGTCCCTACGAGCAGTACTTC. The encoded protein is CASSLRGLEGNGGPYEQYF. Full variable domain (rest looked up from reference TRBV28 and TRBJ2-7): DVKVTQSSRYLVKRTGEKVFLECVQDMDHENMFWYRQDPGLGLRLIYFSYDVKMKEKGDIPEGYSVSREKKERFSLILESASTNQTSMYLCASSLRGLEGNGGPYEQYFGPGTRLTVT.

This clonotype was seen repeatedly, ten times or more. The gene calls are TRBV19 and TRBJ2-7; 7 bases fit TRBD2. Germline trimming cut 3 bases from V and 3 bases from J; bases unmatched to any gene: 2. There are 13 residues in the CDR3. Germline V CDR1 and CDR2: LNHDA, SQIVND (reference sequence). The DNA for the CDR3 is TGTGCCAGTAGTATGGGGGACTACTACGAGCAGTACTTC. It is translated as CASSMGDYYEQYF.

This clonotype was picked up many times. This chain links TRBV5-1 with TRBJ2-5; D is uncertain. The CDR3 totals 12 residues. V was pared by 5 bases and J by 2 bases, with 7 bases between. CDR1 and CDR2 (germline): SGHRS, YFSETQ. CDR3 protein: CASSYSQETQYF. The CDR3 nucleotides read TGCGCCAGCAGTTACAGTCAAGAGACCCAGTACTTC.

The chain has TRBV6-1 and TRBJ2-7, with D unresolved. The CDR3 totals 14 residues. The V and J ends lost 3 bases and 2 bases respectively, with 11 bases between them. Germline V gives CDR1 MNHNS, CDR2 SASEGT. The CDR3 spells CASSDLSDPYEQYF. Here the CDR3 DNA reads TGTGCCAGCAGTGACCTGAGCGATCCCTACGAGCAGTACTTC.